The sequence of this TCR beta chain was determined in a study of memory CD4+ T cells and cytomegalovirus serostatus. Using immunoSEQ multiplex PCR, the repertoire was profiled, and TCRdb retains in-frame clones only, with some absent. The sample records over 45,000 clones, approximately 77% being singletons. Single viable CD3+CD4+CD8-CD45RO+ cells were sorted as the memory CD4+ T cells. V was clipped by 4 bases and J by 4 bases; unmatched bases: 9. Germline-derived CDR1 and CDR2 are SGDLS and YYNGEE. CDR3 size: 16 residues. V gene TRBV9 combines with J gene TRBJ2-7; 12 nucleotides align to TRBD2. The sample taken for sequencing was memory CD4+ T cells from blood. The TCR sequence derives from an adult in good health and CMV-seronegative. Some clones in this sample may be carry-over from other donors' samples. The CDR3 nucleotides are TGTGCCAGCAGCCCCCCAGGACTAGCGGGGCTATACGAGCAGTACTTC. Amino acids: CASSPPGLAGLYEQYF.